These T cell receptor beta chains were read from a single sample in a study of blood T cell repertoires in COVID-19. Profiling relied on immunoSEQ multiplex PCR, and the TCRdb table lists in-frame clones only, not all of them. There are 150,000 to 200,000 clones in the sample; 86% occur only once, and 9.5% to 13% lies in the top ten. The sample taken for sequencing was peripheral blood. Receptors originate from an older woman with COVID-19, enrolled during active disease. Each CDR3 is given with its conserved first and last residue. The order of the fields is D gene, J gene, V gene, clone size, CDR3 protein, CDR3 DNA. A D gene is named only where the DNA matches it firmly. Expanded clones are given a class, and other clones once, few, many or no size at all.

TRBD2	TRBJ2-7	TRBV10-3	NA	CAISESGGYEQYF	TGTGCCATCAGTGAGTCGGGGGGGTACGAGCAGTACTTC
NA	TRBJ1-5	TRBV10-3	NA	CAIKPSGSEQPQHF	TGTGCCATCAAACCCTCAGGATCCGAGCAGCCCCAGCATTTT
TRBD1	TRBJ1-2	TRBV5-4	NA	CASSSQGIGYTF	TGTGCCAGCAGCTCACAGGGGATTGGCTACACCTTC
NA	TRBJ1-2	TRBV6-1	NA	CASSETGSSGYTF	TGTGCCAGCAGTGAAACAGGGTCGAGTGGCTACACCTTC
NA	TRBJ1-3	TRBV19	few	CASSHREPGNTIYF	TGTGCCAGTAGCCACAGGGAGCCCGGGAACACCATATATTTT
TRBD1	TRBJ2-7	TRBV5-1	few	CASREGQVSEQYF	TGCGCCAGCAGAGAGGGACAGGTGAGCGAGCAGTACTTC
TRBD2	TRBJ2-5	TRBV30	NA	CAGSGSGVETQYF	TGTGCCGGTAGCGGGAGCGGGGTAGAGACCCAGTACTTC
TRBD2	TRBJ2-3	TRBV30	NA	CAWHPGRTLSGRGSDTQYF	TGTGCCTGGCACCCCGGACGGACCCTAAGCGGGAGAGGCTCAGATACGCAGTATTTT
TRBD2	TRBJ2-5	TRBV9	once	CASSGPLLAGGEETQYF	TGTGCCAGCAGCGGACCTTTACTAGCGGGAGGGGAAGAGACCCAGTACTTC
NA	TRBJ1-1	TRBV19	NA	CASTSDSKKNTEAFF	TGTGCCAGTACCTCAGACAGTAAGAAGAACACTGAAGCTTTCTTT
NA	TRBJ1-4	TRBV30	NA	CAWSRDSNEKLFF	TGTGCCTGGAGCCGTGACTCTAATGAAAAACTGTTTTTT
NA	TRBJ2-5	TRBV11-3	once	CASSLEGLDPETQYF	TGTGCCAGCAGCTTAGAGGGGCTAGATCCCGAGACCCAGTACTTC
TRBD2	TRBJ2-3	TRBV30	NA	CAWNLGLAGGTDTQYF	TGTGCCTGGAACTTGGGACTAGCGGGAGGCACAGATACGCAGTATTTT
NA	TRBJ2-1	TRBV10-3	NA	CAISLDYLGNEQFF	TGTGCCATCAGCCTAGACTACCTGGGCAATGAGCAGTTCTTC
TRBD1	TRBJ1-5	TRBV19	NA	CASSMGQGDQPQHF	TGTGCCAGTAGTATGGGACAGGGGGATCAGCCCCAGCATTTT
NA	TRBJ1-2	TRBV11-2	NA	CASSSQGFYGYTF	TGTGCCAGCAGCTCTCAGGGGTTCTATGGCTACACCTTC
NA	TRBJ2-7	TRBV7-2	few	CASSFRALGYEQYF	TGTGCCAGCAGCTTCAGGGCCTTGGGGTACGAGCAGTACTTC
TRBD2	TRBJ2-1	TRBV7-2	once	CASSLVAGQAYNEQFF	TGTGCCAGCAGCTTAGTAGCGGGCCAGGCCTACAATGAGCAGTTCTTC
TRBD2	TRBJ2-3	TRBV9	NA	CASSLGLAGGIDTQYF	TGTGCCAGCAGCCTAGGACTAGCGGGGGGTATTGATACGCAGTATTTT
TRBD1	TRBJ2-5	TRBV4-3	NA	CASSQDWTGSWETQYF	TGCGCCAGCAGCCAAGATTGGACAGGGTCTTGGGAGACCCAGTACTTC
NA	TRBJ2-1	TRBV19	NA	CASQANSYNEQFF	TGTGCCAGTCAGGCAAACTCCTACAATGAGCAGTTCTTC
TRBD2	TRBJ2-7	TRBV4-3	NA	CASSPSSGSSYEQYF	TGCGCCAGCAGTCCTTCTAGCGGGAGTTCCTACGAGCAGTACTTC
TRBD1	TRBJ1-1	TRBV12-5	NA	CASAGTGGSTEAFF	TGTGCTAGTGCCGGGACAGGGGGCAGCACTGAAGCTTTCTTT
NA	TRBJ1-1	TRBV30	NA	CAWTQGKAFF	TGTGCCTGGACCCAGGGGAAGGCTTTCTTT
NA	TRBJ1-5	TRBV29-1	NA	CSVSGGGLNQPQHF	TGCAGCGTTTCTGGTGGGGGGTTGAATCAGCCCCAGCATTTT
TRBD1	TRBJ2-1	TRBV7-2	NA	CASSVTPGQGTNEQFF	TGTGCCAGCAGCGTAACCCCGGGACAGGGGACTAATGAGCAGTTCTTC
TRBD1	TRBJ2-7	TRBV19	once	CASSVSGTGQSYEQYF	TGTGCCAGTAGCGTTTCCGGGACAGGGCAATCCTACGAGCAGTACTTC
NA	TRBJ1-1	TRBV9	NA	CASNAYTTGFDTEAFF	TGTGCCAGCAACGCTTACACAACAGGGTTCGATACTGAAGCTTTCTTT
TRBD1	TRBJ1-3	TRBV28	NA	CASSSSDRGSGNTIYF	TGTGCCAGCAGTTCCTCCGACAGGGGAAGTGGAAACACCATATATTTT
NA	TRBJ1-1	TRBV10-3	NA	CAISATELNTEAFF	TGTGCCATCAGTGCTACAGAGCTCAACACTGAAGCTTTCTTT
TRBD2	TRBJ2-3	TRBV3-1/TRBV3-2	NA	CASTSGTSFGTDTQYF	TGTGCCAGCACCTCCGGGACTAGCTTCGGCACAGATACGCAGTATTTT
NA	TRBJ2-7	TRBV24-1	NA	CATSDGAGWRQYF	TGTGCCACCAGTGATGGGGCAGGGTGGAGGCAGTACTTC
NA	TRBJ1-5	TRBV7-9	NA	CASSLEGDIKPQHF	TGTGCCAGCAGCTTAGAGGGGGACATAAAGCCCCAGCATTTT
NA	TRBJ1-2	TRBV28	NA	CASSLSPRLGGYTF	TGTGCCAGCAGTCTTTCCCCTAGGTTGGGTGGCTACACCTTC
NA	TRBJ1-5	TRBV6-5	NA	CASSSYSGNQPQHF	TGTGCCAGCAGTTCCTACAGTGGCAATCAGCCCCAGCATTTT
NA	TRBJ2-2	TRBV10-3	NA	CAIKEGMITGELFF	TGTGCCATCAAGGAGGGGATGATCACCGGGGAGCTGTTTTTT